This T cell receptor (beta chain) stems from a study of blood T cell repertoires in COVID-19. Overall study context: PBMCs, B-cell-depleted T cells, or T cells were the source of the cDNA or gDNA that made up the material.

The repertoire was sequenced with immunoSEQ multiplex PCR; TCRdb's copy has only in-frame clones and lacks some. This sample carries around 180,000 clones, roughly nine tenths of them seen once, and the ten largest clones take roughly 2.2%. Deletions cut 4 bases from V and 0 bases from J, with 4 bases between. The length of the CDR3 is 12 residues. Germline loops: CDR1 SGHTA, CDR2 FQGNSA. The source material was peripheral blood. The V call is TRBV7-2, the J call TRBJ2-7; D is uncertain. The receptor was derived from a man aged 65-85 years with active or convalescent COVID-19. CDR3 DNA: TGTGCCAGCAGCTCCTCCTCCTACGAGCAGTACTTC. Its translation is CASSSSSYEQYF.